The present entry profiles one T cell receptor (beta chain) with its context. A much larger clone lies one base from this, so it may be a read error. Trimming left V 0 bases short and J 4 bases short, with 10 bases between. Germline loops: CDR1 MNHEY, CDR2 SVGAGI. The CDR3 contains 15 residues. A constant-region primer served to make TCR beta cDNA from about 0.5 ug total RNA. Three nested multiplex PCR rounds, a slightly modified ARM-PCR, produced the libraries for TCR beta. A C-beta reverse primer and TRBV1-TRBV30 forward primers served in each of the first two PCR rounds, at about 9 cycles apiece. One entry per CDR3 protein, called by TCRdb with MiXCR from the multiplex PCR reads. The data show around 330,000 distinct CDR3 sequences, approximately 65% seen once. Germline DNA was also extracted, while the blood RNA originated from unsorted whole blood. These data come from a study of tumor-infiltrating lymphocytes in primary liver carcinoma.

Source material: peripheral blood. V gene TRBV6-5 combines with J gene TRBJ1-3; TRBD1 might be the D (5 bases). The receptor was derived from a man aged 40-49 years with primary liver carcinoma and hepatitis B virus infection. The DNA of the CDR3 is TGTGCCAGCAGTTACTCCAGGGATGCCGGAAACACCATATATTTT. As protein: CASSYSRDAGNTIYF.